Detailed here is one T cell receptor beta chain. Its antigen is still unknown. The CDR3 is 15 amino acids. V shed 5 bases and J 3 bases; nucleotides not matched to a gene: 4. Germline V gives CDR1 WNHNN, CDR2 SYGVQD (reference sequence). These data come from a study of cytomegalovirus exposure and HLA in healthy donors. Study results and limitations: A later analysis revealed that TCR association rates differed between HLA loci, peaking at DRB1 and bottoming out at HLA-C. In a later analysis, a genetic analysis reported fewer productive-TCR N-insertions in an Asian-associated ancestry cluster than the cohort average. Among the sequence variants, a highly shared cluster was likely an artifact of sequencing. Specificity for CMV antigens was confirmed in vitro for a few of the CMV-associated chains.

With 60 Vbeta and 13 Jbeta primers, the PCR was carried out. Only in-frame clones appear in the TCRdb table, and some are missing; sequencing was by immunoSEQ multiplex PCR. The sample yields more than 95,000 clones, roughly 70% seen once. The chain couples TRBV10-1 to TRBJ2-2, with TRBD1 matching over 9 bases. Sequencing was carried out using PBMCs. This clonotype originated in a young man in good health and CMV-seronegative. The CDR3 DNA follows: TGCGCCAGCAGTCCCGGGACAGGGTACACCGGGGAGCTGTTTTTT. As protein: CASSPGTGYTGELFF.